Given below is one T cell receptor beta chain in context. Its antigen is still unknown. No base qualities exist here, and no much larger clone lies one base off it. Genomic DNA was extracted from sorted cells for sequencing of the TCRbeta CDR3 region. The immunoSEQ Assay was used to sequence the TCRbeta CDR3 regions. Not all clones reach the TCRdb copy of this immuneACCESS table, which keeps in-frame sequences only. Checked studies attribute under half of the gap to unresolved V genes and leave the rest unexplained. Across this sample there are tens of thousands of clones, with approximately 83% seen only once. About 1.5% of the sample is taken by the ten largest. These data are taken from a study of OX40 agonist ivuxolimab in advanced cancers. About the investigation overall: Ivuxolimab, which targeted the costimulatory receptor OX40 (CD134), was an agonistic, fully human IgG2 monoclonal antibody. Peripheral TCRbeta sequencing aimed to test whether ivuxolimab altered TCR sequence diversity and caused clonal T-cell expansion. The paper describes the monotherapy dose-escalation part (N of about 54 patients) of the phase I trial of ivuxolimab. The dose-escalation cohort was roughly 80% male with a mean age of about 65 years, ranging from roughly 23 to 85. Prior anti-PD-1, anti-PD-L1 or anti-CTLA-4 therapy was permitted, and 40% of dose-escalation patients had received checkpoint inhibitors. Of the approximately 54 dose-escalation patients, hepatocellular carcinoma was present in 19, melanoma in roughly 15, renal cell carcinoma in 9 and head and neck cancer in 9. Intravenous ivuxolimab was administered to patients every 2 weeks at six dose levels: 0.01, 0.1, 0.3, 1.5, 3 and 10 mg/kg. Partial responses occurred in three dose-escalation patients, of whom one had hepatocellular carcinoma and two had cutaneous melanoma.

Overall study results and their limits: In the 0.1-3.0 mg/kg groups, partial responders were among the patients with the lowest normalized peripheral clonal expansion, particularly in CD8+ T cells. Clonal expansion of both CD4+ and CD8+ blood T cells was observed from baseline to week 6 at doses 0.1 to 3.0 mg/kg. Antigen specificity was not determined for the clonally expanded peripheral T cells. Low levels of normalized T-cell clonal expansion were also shown by some nonresponding patients. On average, CD8+ T cells showed more expanded clones than CD4+ T cells after ivuxolimab.

V is clipped by 3 bases and J by 2 bases, and the sequence between their germline boundaries is 8 bases long. Measured from the cysteine to the phenylalanine, the CDR3 is 15 residues long. Left in the record is the CDR3 DNA by itself, 45 bases read in frame from the first base. CDR1 and CDR2, looked up from the germline V gene, are MDHEN and SYDVKM. The trial excluded patients who had a history of autoimmune disease or were on systemic immunosuppression. Peripheral blood for TCR sequencing was collected from all dose cohorts at baseline, on cycle 4 day 1, and on cycle 7 day 1. The samples were drawn from a first-in-human, open-label, multicenter phase I dose-escalation trial of ivuxolimab. Adults with locally advanced or metastatic melanoma, renal cell carcinoma, hepatocellular carcinoma or head and neck squamous cell carcinoma were enrolled in the trial. Before TCR sequencing, CD4+ and CD8+ T cells were separately sorted from peripheral blood.

This receptor was identified in an adult with an advanced solid tumor such as melanoma, head and neck, liver or kidney cancer. The sequences come from CD4+ or CD8+ T cells sorted from blood, collected in a trial of the OX40 agonist ivuxolimab. The chain was built from TRBV28 and TRBJ2-6; the D gene is perhaps TRBD2, from 6 matching bases. The CDR3 corresponds to CASSFAGTGANVLTF. The DNA is as follows: TGTGCCAGCAGTTTTGCGGGGACTGGGGCCAACGTCCTGACTTTC.